The 28 T cell receptor beta chains below come from one sample, sequenced in a study of radiotherapy plus CTLA-4 blockade in lung cancer. Method: immunoSEQ multiplex PCR; TCRdb's copy keeps in-frame clones and lacks some. The sample has about 13,000 clones, more than 70% seen once. The starting material was peripheral blood, obtained from a patient treated with radiotherapy plus ipilimumab. The receptor set was obtained from a human donor with non-small cell lung cancer that progressed on radiotherapy plus ipilimumab. Some clones in this sample may be carry-over from other donors' samples.

CDR3 sequence: CASSLPGTGGSYGYTF. Here the CDR3 DNA reads TGTGCCAGCAGTTTACCCGGGACAGGGGGATCTTATGGCTACACCTTC. The chain uses TRBV28 and TRBJ1-2; TRBD1 matches 11 bases. Looked up from germline, CDR1 is MDHEN and CDR2 is SYDVKM. The length of the CDR3 is 16 residues. After removal of 2 bases from V and 5 bases from J, the junction contained 7 bases not matched to a gene.

Worth noting for this clone: Within the sample, other DNA sequences also encode this same CDR3. CDR3 sequence (DNA): TGTGCCAGCAGCAGACTAGCGGGGGCCAACGAGCAGTACTTC. Its protein is CASSRLAGANEQYF. The chain is built from TRBV6-1 and TRBJ2-7; 12 nucleotides agree with TRBD2. The V gene's germline CDR1 is MNHNS and CDR2 SASEGT. CDR3 size: 14 residues. J lost 5 bases, V lost 6 bases, and 5 bases had no gene match.

The gene calls are TRBV7-3 and TRBJ2-4, with D perhaps TRBD2 (5 bases). With 7 bases removed from V and 1 base from J, the gap between germline ends came to 20 bases. This CDR3 is 17 amino acids long. Germline V gives CDR1 SGHTA, CDR2 FQGTGA. The CDR3 here is CASNPRRTELAKNIQYF. As DNA, the CDR3 is TGTGCCAGCAATCCTAGGAGGACCGAACTGGCCAAAAACATTCAGTACTTC. The entire variable domain, with the rest obtained from reference TRBV7-3 and TRBJ2-4, is as follows: GAGVSQTPSNKVTEKGKYVELRCDPISGHTALYWYRQSLGQGPEFLIYFQGTGAADDSGLPNDRFFAVRPEGSVSTLKIQRTERGDSAVYLCASNPRRTELAKNIQYFGAGTRLSVL.

The chain carries TRBV10-3 and TRBJ2-2, with D possibly being TRBD2 (6 bases). Germline V CDR1 and CDR2: ENHRY, SYGVKD. The length of the CDR3 is 17 residues. Deletions cut 3 bases from V and 4 bases from J, with 18 bases between. The CDR3 region has the DNA TGTGCCATCAGTGATACCTTGGAGGGATTTGGCACCGGGGAGCTGTTTTTT. This encodes CAISDTLEGFGTGELFF.

The chain carries TRBV29-1 and TRBJ1-2; D might be TRBD1 (6 bases). The germline V and J ends were trimmed by 6 bases and 6 bases, with 14 bases remaining between them. CDR1 and CDR2 (germline): SQVTM, ANQGSEA. The CDR3 spans 12 residues. The CDR3 coding sequence is TGCAGCGTCCTCAGGGGAAAGAATGGCTACACCTTC. It specifies CSVLRGKNGYTF.

The J gene is TRBJ1-1, the V gene TRBV4-1, with D perhaps TRBD1 (6 bases). The V end was cut by 1 base, the J end by 4 bases, with 10 bases between. The CDR3 contains 14 residues. CDR1 is MGHRA, CDR2 YSYEKL, per germline. The CDR3 spells CASSQGGPGTEAFF. The CDR3 DNA sequence: TGCGCCAGCAGCCAAGGGGGGCCGGGCACTGAAGCTTTCTTT.

The sample holds one count of this clone. The V gene is TRBV10-2, the J gene TRBJ1-2; 9 nucleotides agree with TRBD1. The ends lost 5 bases at V and 6 bases at J; junction bases unmatched: 10. The CDR3 has 15 amino acids. CDR1 is WSHSY and CDR2 is SAAADI in the germline V gene. The DNA for the CDR3 is TGCGCCAGCAGTCAGCCGGACAGGGGACAAGATGGCTACACCTTC. Translated, it gives CASSQPDRGQDGYTF.

The chain joins TRBV7-9 to TRBJ2-2, with a possible D match to TRBD2 (6 bases). Germline CDR1 reads SEHNR; CDR2 reads FQNEAQ (reference sequence). There are 15 residues in the CDR3. The germline V and J ends were trimmed by 3 bases and 5 bases, with 13 bases remaining between them. The CDR3 loop is CASSFQTGVTGELFF. CDR3 nucleotide sequence: TGTGCCAGCAGCTTCCAAACGGGAGTTACCGGGGAGCTGTTTTTT.

The chain carries TRBV5-8 and TRBJ2-1, with D tentatively TRBD1 (6 bases). Germline V gives CDR1 SGHTS, CDR2 YDEGEE. Trimming cost V 3 bases and J 6 bases, with 22 bases left between them. The length of the CDR3 is 17 residues. Here the CDR3 reads CASSSRDTNLYSNEQFF. The CDR3, as DNA: TGTGCCAGCAGCTCTAGGGACACCAATCTTTATAGCAATGAGCAGTTCTTC.

The chain has TRBV4-3 and TRBJ2-2; 9 bases match TRBD2. This CDR3 has 19 residues. CDR1 is LGHNA, CDR2 YSLEER, per germline. V lost 0 bases to trimming and J lost 1 base; unmatched junction nucleotides: 9. The DNA for the CDR3 is TGCGCCAGCAGCCAAGAGTGGCGGCTAGCGGGAAAGAACACCGGGGAGCTGTTTTTT. Translating gives CASSQEWRLAGKNTGELFF.

The chain joins TRBV19 to TRBJ2-1; 7 bases agree with TRBD2. The V segment lost 1 base and the J segment 4 bases; nucleotides outside the gene matches: 4. CDR1 LNHDA and CDR2 SQIVND come from the germline V gene (reference sequence). The CDR3 spans 15 residues. CDR3 sequence: CASSIAAGAYNEQFF. The DNA of the CDR3 is TGTGCCAGTAGTATAGCGGCGGGAGCTTACAATGAGCAGTTCTTC.

J is TRBJ2-7 and V is TRBV5-1, with D possibly matching TRBD2 (6 bases). V shed 0 bases and J shed 0 bases, with 13 bases lying between them. CDR3 length: 16 residues. Germline V gives CDR1 SGHRS, CDR2 YFSETQ. The CDR3 DNA reads TGCGCCAGCAGCTTGGATACCCCCGGGAGCTCCTACGAGCAGTACTTC. It specifies CASSLDTPGSSYEQYF.

This clone was detected once. The V and J genes are TRBV15 and TRBJ2-5; the match to TRBD2 covers 9 bases. The CDR3 loop spans 15 amino acids. The V gene end was trimmed by 3 bases and the J gene end by 5 bases; junction bases not matched to a gene: 7. Germline V CDR1 and CDR2: LNHNV, YYDKDF (reference sequence). The CDR3 region has the DNA TGTGCCACCAGCAGCCTTAGCGGGAGATCGGAGACCCAGTACTTC. It translates to CATSSLSGRSETQYF. The variable domain in full, completed from reference TRBV15 and TRBJ2-5, reads DAMVIQNPRYQVTQFGKPVTLSCSQTLNHNVMYWYQQKSSQAPKLLFHYYDKDFNNEADTPDNFQSRRPNTSFCFLDIRSPGLGDTAMYLCATSSLSGRSETQYFGPGTRLLVL.

On this clone: The junction does not match germline at one end; this may be a read error. The chain joins TRBV5-1 to TRBJ2-3; a possible D gene is TRBD1 (5 bases). The V gene's germline CDR1 is SGHRS and CDR2 YFSETQ. The CDR3 is made up of 12 amino acids. CDR3 DNA sequence: TGCGCCAGCAGCTTCTCAGGGTTAGAAAAGAAATTT. Translation: CASSFSGLEKKF.

This clone was picked up one time. The DNA of the CDR3 is TGTGCCATCAGGCAGGGTGAAGGTTCACCCCTCCACTTT. Translation: CAIRQGEGSPLHF. The V call is TRBV10-3, the J call TRBJ1-6, with D perhaps TRBD1 (5 bases). V was cut by 6 bases and J by 9 bases, with 12 bases left in between. This CDR3 contains 13 residues. Germline assignment: CDR1 ENHRY and CDR2 SYGVKD.

The chain is built from TRBV27 and TRBJ2-1; no clear D. The CDR3 has 13 residues. V lost 1 base, J lost 3 bases, and 4 bases lay in between. Looked up from germline, CDR1 is MNHEY and CDR2 is SMNVEV (reference sequence). DNA for the CDR3: TGTGCCAGCAGTTTATACAACTACAATGAGCAGTTCTTC. This translates into CASSLYNYNEQFF.

This chain uses TRBV28 with TRBJ2-1; no firm D call. Trimming shortened V by 2 bases and J by 6 bases, and 11 bases separated the two germline ends. This CDR3 has 14 amino acids. Germline CDR1 reads MDHEN; CDR2 reads SYDVKM. The CDR3 spells CASSLEVRGNEQFF. DNA for the CDR3: TGTGCCAGCAGTTTAGAGGTCAGAGGCAATGAGCAGTTCTTC.

The chain is built from TRBV29-1 and TRBJ1-2; D ambiguous. Germline CDR1 and CDR2: SQVTM and ANQGSEA. The CDR3 is 12 amino acids. V lost 7 bases, J lost 3 bases, and 12 bases lay in between. The CDR3, as DNA: TGCAGCGCCGGTGCCCCTGACTATGGCTACACCTTC. Translating gives CSAGAPDYGYTF.

The table lists this clone with a count of one. V gene TRBV11-2 combines with J gene TRBJ2-7, with a possible D match to TRBD1 (6 bases). CDR3 length: 13 amino acids. Germline values: CDR1 SGHAT, CDR2 FQNNGV. V was trimmed by 8 bases and J by 3 bases, leaving 14 bases between them. Here the CDR3 reads CASSGQIFYEQYF. In DNA, the CDR3 is TGTGCCAGCTCTGGACAGATCTTCTACGAGCAGTACTTC.

CDR3 loop: CASSFGGYTDTQYF. CDR3 coding DNA: TGCGCCAGCAGCTTTGGCGGTTACACAGATACGCAGTATTTT. The gene calls are TRBV5-1 and TRBJ2-3, with D uncertain. The germline V gene has CDR1 SGHRS and CDR2 YFSETQ. The CDR3 spans 14 residues. With 2 bases removed from V and 2 bases from J, the gap between germline ends came to 9 bases.

This chain links TRBV5-4 with TRBJ2-1, with TRBD2 matching over 9 bases. The germline gives CDR1 SGHNT, CDR2 YYREEE (reference sequence). The CDR3 sequence is 16 residues long. The ends lost 4 bases at V and 2 bases at J; junction bases unmatched: 7. The CDR3 loop is CASSGGGAFPYNEQFF. In DNA, the CDR3 is TGTGCCAGCAGCGGCGGGGGGGCCTTTCCCTACAATGAGCAGTTCTTC.

The V gene is TRBV25-1, the J gene TRBJ2-2; possible D gene TRBD2, 5 bases. The ends were cut back, 8 bases at V and 1 base at J, with 5 bases in the middle. Germline CDR1 is MGHDK and CDR2 is SYGVNS. The CDR3 covers 12 residues. This CDR3 is CASAGNTGELFF. CDR3 DNA sequence: TGTGCCAGCGCGGGGAACACCGGGGAGCTGTTTTTT.

CDR3 DNA: TGCGCCAGCAGCTTGGGGACTAGCGGGGGTACAGATACGCAGTATTTT. Translation gives CASSLGTSGGTDTQYF. The V and J genes are TRBV5-1 and TRBJ2-3; 13 bases are a match to TRBD2. The CDR3 has 16 residues. Per germline, CDR1 SGHRS and CDR2 YFSETQ. Unmatched junction bases numbered 1, after V lost 0 bases and J lost 3 bases.

This chain joins TRBV25-1 and TRBJ2-1; D ambiguous. V was cut by 2 bases and J by 5 bases, with 4 bases left in between. Germline-derived CDR1 and CDR2 are MGHDK and SYGVNS. This CDR3 spans 12 amino acids. The CDR3 here is CASSEQDNEQFF. The CDR3 DNA reads TGTGCCAGCAGTGAACAGGACAATGAGCAGTTCTTC.

The chain employs TRBV28 and TRBJ2-1, with TRBD2 identical over 7 bases. The CDR3 consists of 16 residues. The germline CDR1 and CDR2 sequences are MDHEN and SYDVKM. V was pared by 6 bases and J by 0 bases, with 8 bases of the junction left unmatched. Here the CDR3 DNA reads TGTGCCAGCAGGTCTACTAGCGTGGGCTCCTACAATGAGCAGTTCTTC. Translated, it gives CASRSTSVGSYNEQFF.

The chain is built from TRBV5-1 and TRBJ1-3; 9 bases map to TRBD1. Germline V lookup: CDR1 SGHRS, CDR2 YFSETQ. This CDR3 has 16 residues. V trimming: 4 bases; J trimming: 4 bases; junction bases outside the gene matches: 9. The CDR3 nucleotides read TGCGCCAGCAGCGGACAACAGGGGGCGCGAGGAAACACCATATATTTT. Amino acids: CASSGQQGARGNTIYF.

The J gene is TRBJ2-1, the V gene TRBV27, with TRBD1 as a possible D gene (6 bases). The CDR3 spans 14 residues. With 2 bases removed from V and 8 bases from J, the gap between germline ends came to 13 bases. CDR1 and CDR2 (germline): MNHEY, SMNVEV (reference sequence). The CDR3 protein is CASSLTTGYDEQFF. The CDR3 region has the DNA TGTGCCAGCAGTTTAACAACAGGGTACGATGAGCAGTTCTTC.

This rearrangement joins TRBV30 to TRBJ1-6; the D gene is possibly TRBD1 (6 bases). V dropped 4 bases and J dropped 7 bases, with 11 bases sitting between them. The CDR3 totals 13 residues. CDR1 and CDR2 from the germline V gene are GTSNPN and SVGIG (reference sequence). The CDR3 DNA reads as TGTGCCTGGAATGGACAGTACAATTCACCCCTCCACTTT. Encoded protein: CAWNGQYNSPLHF.